This TCR beta chain derives from a study of post-analysis software for immune sequencing data. Prepared TCR beta cDNA libraries contained unique molecular identifiers. The source material, roughly 0.9 to 11 million T cells, gave rise to 510,000 or so cDNA molecules. TCRdb analysed the PCR reads with MiXCR anew, one entry per CDR3 protein. Of hundreds of thousands of distinct CDR3 sequences in the sample, roughly 29% were seen once. Comments on this clonotype: Its antigen remains unidentified.

Overall study findings and caveats: Several TRBV segments (TRBV5-6, TRBV5-1 and TRBV20-1 among them) occurred more frequently in patients than in controls. Multiple sclerosis patients had significantly lower normalized Chao1 diversity than controls.

The V gene's germline CDR1 is MNHEY and CDR2 SVGAGI. This CDR3 spans 12 amino acids. V was clipped by 5 bases and J by 5 bases, with 8 bases between them. The source is a girl between 5 and 17 years old with multiple sclerosis. The genes are TRBV6-5 and TRBJ2-3; D gene uncertain. The sequenced material came from blood. The CDR3, as DNA: TGTGCCAGCAGTCAGTCTCGAGATACGCAGTATTTT. It encodes CASSQSRDTQYF.